This TCR beta chain stems from a study of T cells in narcolepsy. Clones were sequenced by immunoSEQ multiplex PCR, and TCRdb holds only the in-frame ones, with some missing. The table has tens of thousands of clones, about 91% seen once; the top ten hold around 1.3%. With regard to this clone: The conserved phenylalanine or tryptophan is not found at the CDR3 terminus, so this likely reflects a read error. It is unclear where the CDR3 begins or ends on the DNA, so no DNA is shown, and the CDR3 is as TCRdb lists it.

Germline CDR1 and CDR2: LNHDA and SQIVND (reference sequence). The CDR3 length equals 13 residues, ends included. The receptor was derived from a human donor with narcolepsy. This chain joins TRBV19 and TRBJ2-3. The sample consisted of CD45RA- memory CD4+ T cells from PBMCs. CDR3 sequence reads: CASSIEWGTPPDV.